This T cell receptor beta chain was retrieved from a study of T cells in Graves' hyperthyroidism and ophthalmopathy. The TCR beta CDR3 regions underwent amplification using RNA transcripts as the source. HTBI primers drove first-round RT-PCR of the TCR CDR3. TCRdb reanalysed the multiplex PCR reads using MiXCR and keeps one entry per CDR3 protein. The sample has 300,000 to 450,000 distinct CDR3 sequences, less than 15% seen once. V was pared by 2 bases and J by 3 bases, with 1 base of the junction left unmatched. CDR3 size: 14 residues. This clonotype was counted at least ten times. The source is a woman younger than 35 with Graves' hyperthyroidism. The V call is TRBV12-3 or TRBV12-4, the J call TRBJ2-5, with 9 bases matching TRBD1. Sequenced input: blood. CDR3 DNA sequence: TGTGCCAGCAGTTTATGGACAGGGGAAGAGACCCAGTACTTC. Translated: CASSLWTGEETQYF.